These 9 T cell receptor beta chains originate from one sample sequenced in a study of shared clonotypes between healthy human individuals. CD45RO-negative cells were positively selected for CCR7, leaving out terminally differentiated effector memory CD45RA+ cells. Assay: immunoSEQ multiplex PCR; the TCRdb copy retains only in-frame clones and omits some. Here the sample spans roughly 570,000 clones, roughly 98% being singletons. Sequenced sample: naive CD8+ T cells sorted from blood. Receptors originate from a man between 25 and 39 years old in good health.

The V gene is TRBV6-5, the J gene TRBJ2-5; D call uncertain. CDR1 and CDR2 from the germline V gene are MNHEY and SVGAGI. The CDR3 extends over 11 amino acids. Trimming shortened V by 1 base and J by 5 bases, and 2 bases separated the two germline ends. The CDR3 is CASSYFETQYF. The CDR3, as DNA: TGTGCCAGCAGTTACTTTGAGACCCAGTACTTC.

The chain employs TRBV29-1 and TRBJ1-3; TRBD1 agrees at 7 bases. The CDR3 loop spans 15 amino acids. After removal of 6 bases from V and 4 bases from J, the junction contained 12 bases not matched to a gene. From germline, CDR1 is SQVTM and CDR2 ANQGSEA. This CDR3 is CSVYGGGQQGNTIYF. CDR3 nucleotide sequence: TGCAGCGTATACGGGGGGGGACAGCAAGGAAACACCATATATTTT.

The chain employs TRBV7-2 and TRBJ2-1; TRBD2 is a possible D gene (5 bases). Germline V gives CDR1 SGHTA, CDR2 FQGNSA. The V end lost 3 bases, the J end lost 8 bases, and 8 bases lay between the germline ends. This CDR3 spans 12 amino acids. CDR3 in amino acids: CASSFGGDEQFF. The DNA for the CDR3 is TGTGCCAGCAGCTTCGGAGGAGATGAGCAGTTCTTC.

This clone was seen only once. The V call is TRBV25-1, the J call TRBJ2-1; possibly TRBD1 for D (6 bases). The ends were cut back, 6 bases at V and 6 bases at J, with 18 bases in the middle. Germline CDR1 MGHDK, CDR2 SYGVNS. The CDR3 spans 15 residues. The CDR3 here is CASSGKENRANEQFF. In DNA, the CDR3 is TGTGCCAGCAGCGGCAAGGAAAACAGGGCCAATGAGCAGTTCTTC.

This clone was observed once. The chain uses TRBV2 and TRBJ1-1, with no clear D. The V gene lost 7 bases and the J gene lost 4 bases, with 10 bases spanning the gap. Germline V gene sequence: CDR1 SNHLY, CDR2 FYNNEI. The CDR3 length is 12 residues. This chain's CDR3 is CASTDDSTEAFF. The CDR3 nucleotides are TGTGCCAGCACCGATGATAGCACTGAAGCTTTCTTT.

This chain joins TRBV7-6 and TRBJ2-7; perhaps D is TRBD1 or TRBD2 (5 bases each). Germline CDR1 is SGHVS and CDR2 is FNYEAQ. Trimming removed 1 base from V and 0 bases from J, with 7 bases in between. This CDR3 has 14 residues. CDR3 in amino acids: CASSLGDGSYEQYF. Here the CDR3 DNA reads TGTGCCAGCAGCTTAGGGGACGGCTCCTACGAGCAGTACTTC.

The chain joins TRBV11-3 to TRBJ2-1; 7 nucleotides agree with TRBD2. V trimming: 5 bases; J trimming: 6 bases; junction bases outside the gene matches: 4. The germline gives CDR1 SGHNT, CDR2 YENEEA. The CDR3 extends over 13 amino acids. The CDR3 coding sequence is TGTGCCAGCAGCCCGGGACTACTCAATGAGCAGTTCTTC. Amino acids: CASSPGLLNEQFF. Full variable domain (outside the CDR3, taken from reference TRBV11-3 and TRBJ2-1): EAGVVQSPRYKIIEKKQPVAFWCNPISGHNTLYWYLQNLGQGPELLIRYENEEAVDDSQLPKDRFSAERLKGVDSTLKIQPAELGDSAVYLCASSPGLLNEQFFGPGTRLTVL.

J is TRBJ2-7 and V is TRBV9; D is undetermined. V lost 4 bases and J lost 5, with 10 bases in between. The CDR3 has 12 residues. Germline V gene data show CDR1 as SGDLS and CDR2 as YYNGEE. The CDR3 region is CASSSGFDEQYF. CDR3 nucleotide sequence: TGTGCCAGCAGCTCAGGATTCGACGAGCAGTACTTC.

This clone appeared a single time. The rearrangement uses TRBV25-1 and TRBJ2-4; the D gene could be TRBD1 or TRBD2 (5 bases each). The CDR3 is 18 residues long. Germline CDR1 and CDR2: MGHDK and SYGVNS. Deletions cut 11 bases from V and 1 base from J, with 27 bases between. As DNA, the CDR3 is TGTGCCGTAAAACCAACAGCCGGGACCGCCCGCGCCAAAAACATTCAGTACTTC. Translated: CAVKPTAGTARAKNIQYF.